The present T cell receptor (beta chain) was sequenced within a study of OX40 agonist ivuxolimab in advanced cancers. In terms of the full investigation: The costimulatory receptor OX40 (CD134) was targeted by ivuxolimab, a fully human IgG2 agonistic monoclonal antibody. Intravenous ivuxolimab was administered to patients every 2 weeks at six dose levels: 0.01, 0.1, 0.3, 1.5, 3 and 10 mg/kg. Of the 50 to 55 dose-escalation patients, hepatocellular carcinoma was present in around 19, melanoma in around 15, renal cell carcinoma in 9 and head and neck cancer in 9. In the dose-escalation cohort, 70% to 90% of patients were male, and the mean age was 60 years with a range of roughly 23 to 79. Prior anti-PD-1, anti-PD-L1 or anti-CTLA-4 therapy was permitted, and checkpoint inhibitors had been received by more than 35% of dose-escalation patients. Partial responses occurred in three dose-escalation patients, of whom one had hepatocellular carcinoma and two had cutaneous melanoma. Peripheral TCRbeta sequencing was intended to test whether TCR sequence diversity was altered and clonal T-cell expansion was caused by ivuxolimab. The paper reports the monotherapy dose-escalation portion (N = 52 patients) of the phase I ivuxolimab trial. The study at large found these results: In the 0.1-3.0 mg/kg groups, partial responders were among the patients with the lowest normalized peripheral clonal expansion, particularly in CD8+ T cells. Low levels of normalized T-cell clonal expansion were also seen in some patients who did not respond. Antigen specificity was not determined for the clonally expanded peripheral T cells. After ivuxolimab, CD8+ T cells had more expanded clones than CD4+ T cells on average. At doses of 0.1 to 3.0 mg/kg, clonal expansion of both CD4+ and CD8+ T cells in blood was seen between baseline and week 6.

Turning to this clone: Its antigen specificity is not known. Base-call qualities are not available, and no considerably larger clone is one nucleotide away.

For sequencing of the TCRbeta CDR3 region, genomic DNA was extracted from the sorted cells. The immunoSEQ Assay was used for sequencing of TCRbeta CDR3 regions. As stored in TCRdb, this immuneACCESS dataset retains in-frame rearrangements with V and J assigned. A fraction of the clones does not appear; measured against another copy, unresolved V genes explain less than half of the discrepancy, and the remainder lacks a known reason. Recorded for this sample are under 80,000 clones; roughly 85% of them occurred a single time. Jointly, the top ten make up less than 5% of the sample. The CDR1 and CDR2 encoded by the germline V gene (reference sequence) are LNHDA and SQIVND. V is clipped by 4 bases and J by 2 bases, and the sequence between their germline boundaries is 11 bases long. Counted from cysteine to phenylalanine, this CDR3 has 14 amino acids. Only the CDR3 portion is preserved as DNA: 42 bases, with reading frame beginning at the first base.

Patients with autoimmune disease history or receiving systemic immunosuppression were excluded from the trial. Peripheral blood for TCR sequencing was drawn from every dose cohort at baseline, at cycle 4 day 1 and at cycle 7 day 1. The samples were drawn from a first-in-human, open-label, multicenter phase I dose-escalation trial of ivuxolimab. Adults with locally advanced or metastatic melanoma, renal cell carcinoma, hepatocellular carcinoma or head and neck squamous cell carcinoma were enrolled in the trial. CD4+ and CD8+ T cells were sorted separately from peripheral blood before TCR sequencing.

The clonotype comes from an adult with an advanced solid tumor such as melanoma, head and neck, liver or kidney cancer. The rearrangement combines TRBV19 with TRBJ1-2; the D gene is not confidently resolved. Material: CD4+ or CD8+ T cells sorted from blood, obtained in a trial of the OX40 agonist ivuxolimab. The nucleotide sequence reads as follows: TGTGCCAGTAGTAAATGGGAAGGCAACTATGGCTACACCTTC. Protein translation: CASSKWEGNYGYTF.